Here is one T cell receptor beta chain with its context. Treatment meaning: preoperative locoregional IRX-2 cytokine immunotherapy. The data were produced by immunoSEQ multiplex PCR, yet TCRdb's version contains in-frame clones alone and is incomplete. The table lists fewer than 40,000 clones, roughly 90% of them singletons, with approximately 1.5% in the top ten. This sample stems from a study of preoperative IRX-2 immunotherapy in early breast cancer. The CDR3 runs 14 residues. Unmatched junction bases numbered 6, after V lost 6 bases and J lost 4 bases. The germline V gene encodes CDR1 LNHDA and CDR2 SQIVND (reference sequence).

The genes are TRBV19 and TRBJ1-1; TRBD1 aligns across 9 bases. The source is a human donor with breast cancer. Here the sequenced sample was tumor tissue, taken after IRX-2 immunotherapy. DNA of the CDR3: TGTGCCAGTAGCAGGGGACAGGGTGGCACTGAAGCTTTCTTT. Encoded protein: CASSRGQGGTEAFF.